One T cell receptor beta chain is described in this entry. Its antigen specificity is not known. Per-base quality was not reported, and no clone a single base away is much larger than it. TCRbeta CDR3 regions were amplified from genomic DNA using the immunoSEQ Assay, a bias-controlled multiplex PCR. The paper's data handling went like this. Within the assay, amplification of reference gene primers was used to estimate how many nucleated cells each sample contained. Sequence reads were collapsed and filtered to measure the absolute abundance of every unique TCRbeta CDR3 rearrangement. For each sample, productive Simpson clonality was calculated by taking the square root of Simpson's diversity index across productive rearrangements. What TCRdb holds here is the immuneACCESS table cut down to in-frame rearrangements. Part of the clones is not present; checked against another copy, under half of the missing clones reflect an unresolved V gene, and the others are unexplained. V and J calls plus clone size are reproduced from that table; the DNA served to infer D and trimming. For this sample there are about 270,000 clones; about 91% appear just once. 0.95% to 1.5% of the sample is taken by the ten largest.

This entry is derived from a study of blood T cell repertoires in COVID-19 (dated by TCRdb to about 2020). For the study in its entirety: The collaborator samples originated in the United States, Italy and Spain and spanned the acute and convalescent phases of COVID-19. HLA class I and class II types, where available, came from metadata supplied by the sample provider rather than from assay-based typing. Samples came from the ongoing ImmuneRACE study (first 160 participants) plus 1,254 subjects from 6 global collaborators. The prospective study material was composed of cDNA or gDNA derived from T cells, B-cell-depleted T cells, or PBMCs. Subjects who had been exposed to COVID-19, were actively infected with it, or had recovered from it provided the deeply sampled blood TCRbeta repertoires that made up the dataset. Sample metadata almost always included a de-identified subject ID, COVID-19 status, age in years and sex. The repertoires were made available in a free public database intended to serve as a resource for research on the immune response to SARS-CoV-2. Broad study findings and their caveats: The amount of clinical and demographic metadata varied by source and participant and was provided uncurated.

Participants in the prospective study were aged about 18 to 90 years, lived in under 30 United States geographic areas, and enrolled through a virtual design. In the prospective study, cohorts were assigned on the basis of participant-reported clinical history obtained from a screening survey and a study questionnaire. Mobile phlebotomists in the prospective study collected whole blood, serum and a nasopharyngeal or oropharyngeal swab from every participant. Participants in the prospective study had the option to provide additional blood draws and questionnaires over a roughly 2-month period. Blood samples from the prospective study were shipped frozen or at room temperature prior to DNA extraction. The CDR3 goes from the cysteine to the phenylalanine over 15 residues. Only CDR3 DNA remains: 45 bases, in frame from the first base. Looking up the germline V gene (reference sequence) yields CDR1 LNHDA and CDR2 SQIVND. V gives up 4 bases and J gives up 0 bases, and the segment between their germline ends measures 10 bases.

Sequenced: PBMCs or T cells enriched from blood (not recorded which). The receptor's source is a woman aged 40 to 50 with acute COVID-19. The sequence is built from TRBV19 and TRBJ1-5; no D segment can be confidently identified. The DNA sequence reads TGTGCCAGTAGTAAGTCACAGATTAGCAATCAGCCCCAGCATTTT. Its translation reads: CASSKSQISNQPQHF.